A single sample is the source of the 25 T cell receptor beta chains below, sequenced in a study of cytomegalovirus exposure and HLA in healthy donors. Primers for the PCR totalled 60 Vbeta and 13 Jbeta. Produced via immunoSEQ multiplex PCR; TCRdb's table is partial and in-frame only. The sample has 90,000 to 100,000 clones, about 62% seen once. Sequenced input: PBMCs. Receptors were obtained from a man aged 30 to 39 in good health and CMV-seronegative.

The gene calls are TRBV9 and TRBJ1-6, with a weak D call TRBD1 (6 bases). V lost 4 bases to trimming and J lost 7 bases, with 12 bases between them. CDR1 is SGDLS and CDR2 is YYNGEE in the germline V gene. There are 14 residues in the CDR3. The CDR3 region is CASSKQGGNSPLHF. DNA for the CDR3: TGTGCCAGCAGCAAACAGGGAGGGAATTCACCCCTCCACTTT.

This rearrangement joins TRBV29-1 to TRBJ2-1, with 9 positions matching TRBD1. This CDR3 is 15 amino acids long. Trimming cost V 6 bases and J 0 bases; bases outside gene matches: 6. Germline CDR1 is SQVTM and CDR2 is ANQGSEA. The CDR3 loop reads CSVRTGVSSYNEQFF. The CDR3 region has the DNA TGCAGCGTACGGACAGGGGTAAGCTCCTACAATGAGCAGTTCTTC.

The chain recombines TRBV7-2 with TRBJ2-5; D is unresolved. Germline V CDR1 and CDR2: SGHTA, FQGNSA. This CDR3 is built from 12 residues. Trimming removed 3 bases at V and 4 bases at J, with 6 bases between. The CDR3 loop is CASSLFRETQYF. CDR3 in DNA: TGTGCCAGCAGCTTGTTCCGAGAGACCCAGTACTTC.

The CDR3 protein is CSSSGAFSPTDTQYF. As DNA, the CDR3 is TGTTCCTCATCAGGGGCCTTTTCTCCCACAGATACGCAGTATTTT. The gene calls are TRBV7-9 and TRBJ2-3, with a tentative D call TRBD1 (6 bases). CDR1 is SEHNR and CDR2 is FQNEAQ in the germline V gene (reference sequence). This CDR3 has 15 residues.

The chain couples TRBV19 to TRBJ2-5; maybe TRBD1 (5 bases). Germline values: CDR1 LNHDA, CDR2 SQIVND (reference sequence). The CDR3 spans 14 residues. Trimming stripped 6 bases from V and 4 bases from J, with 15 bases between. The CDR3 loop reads CASREPGNRETQYF. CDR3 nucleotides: TGTGCCAGTAGGGAACCAGGGAATCGAGAGACCCAGTACTTC. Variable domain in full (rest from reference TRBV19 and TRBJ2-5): DGGITQSPKYLFRKEGQNVTLSCEQNLNHDAMYWYRQDPGQGLRLIYYSQIVNDFQKGDIAEGYSVSREKKESFPLTVTSAQKNPTAFYLCASREPGNRETQYFGPGTRLLVL.

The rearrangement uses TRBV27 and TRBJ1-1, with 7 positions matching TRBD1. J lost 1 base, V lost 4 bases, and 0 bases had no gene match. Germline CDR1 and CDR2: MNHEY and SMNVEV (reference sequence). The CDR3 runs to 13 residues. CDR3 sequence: CASSWTGNTEAFF. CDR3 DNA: TGTGCCAGCAGTTGGACAGGGAACACTGAAGCTTTCTTT.

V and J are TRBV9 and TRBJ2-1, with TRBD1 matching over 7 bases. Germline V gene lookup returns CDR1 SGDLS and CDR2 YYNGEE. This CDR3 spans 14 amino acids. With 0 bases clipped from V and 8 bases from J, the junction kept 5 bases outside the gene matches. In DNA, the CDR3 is TGTGCCAGCAGCGTAGATGAGGGGGCGTATGAGCAGTTCTTC. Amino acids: CASSVDEGAYEQFF.

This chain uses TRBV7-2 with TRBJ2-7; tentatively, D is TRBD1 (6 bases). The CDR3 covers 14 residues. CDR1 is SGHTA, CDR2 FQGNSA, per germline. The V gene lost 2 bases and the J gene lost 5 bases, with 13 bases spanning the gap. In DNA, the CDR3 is TGTGCCAGCAGCTTAATGAGGGGGATAAACGAGCAGTACTTC. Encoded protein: CASSLMRGINEQYF.

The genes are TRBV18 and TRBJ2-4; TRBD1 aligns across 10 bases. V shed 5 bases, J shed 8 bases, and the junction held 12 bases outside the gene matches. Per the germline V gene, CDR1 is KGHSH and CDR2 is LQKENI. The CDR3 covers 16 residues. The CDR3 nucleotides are TGTGCCAGCTCAAGCCGGGACAGGGGATTGAGAGACATTCAGTACTTC. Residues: CASSSRDRGLRDIQYF.

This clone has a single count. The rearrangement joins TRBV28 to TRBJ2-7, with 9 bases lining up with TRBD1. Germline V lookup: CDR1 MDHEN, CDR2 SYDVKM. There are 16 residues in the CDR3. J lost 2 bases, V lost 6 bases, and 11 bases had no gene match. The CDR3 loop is CASSLPGQGVPYEQYF. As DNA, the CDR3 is TGTGCCAGCAGCCTACCGGGACAGGGAGTGCCCTACGAGCAGTACTTC.

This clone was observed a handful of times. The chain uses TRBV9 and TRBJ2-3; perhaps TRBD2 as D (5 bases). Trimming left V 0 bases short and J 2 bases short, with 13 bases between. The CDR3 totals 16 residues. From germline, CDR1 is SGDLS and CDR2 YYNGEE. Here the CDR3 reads CASSVGRGSNTDTQYF. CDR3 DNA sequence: TGTGCCAGCAGCGTAGGAAGAGGGTCTAACACAGATACGCAGTATTTT.

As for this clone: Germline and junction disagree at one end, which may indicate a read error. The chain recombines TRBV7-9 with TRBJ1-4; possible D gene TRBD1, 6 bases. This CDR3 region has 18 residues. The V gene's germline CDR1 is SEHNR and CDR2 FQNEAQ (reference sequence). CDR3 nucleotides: TGTTCCAGCAGCTTACCCCCCGGAGGGGGGGCAACTAATGAAAAACTGTTTTTT. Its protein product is CSSSLPPGGGATNEKLFF.

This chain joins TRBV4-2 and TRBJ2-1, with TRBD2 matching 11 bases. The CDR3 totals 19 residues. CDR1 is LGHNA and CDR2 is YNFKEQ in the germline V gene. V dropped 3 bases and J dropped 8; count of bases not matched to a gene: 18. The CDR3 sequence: CASSHERRVLAGGPHEQFF. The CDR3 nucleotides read TGTGCCAGCAGCCACGAAAGAAGGGTCTTAGCGGGGGGGCCCCATGAGCAGTTCTTC.

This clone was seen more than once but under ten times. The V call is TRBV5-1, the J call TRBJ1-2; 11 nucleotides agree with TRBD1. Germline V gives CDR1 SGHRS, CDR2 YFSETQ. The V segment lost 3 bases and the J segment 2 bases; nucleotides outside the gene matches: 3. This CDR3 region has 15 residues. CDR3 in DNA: TGCGCCAGCAGCTATGGACAGGGGGCCAACTATGGCTACACCTTC. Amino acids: CASSYGQGANYGYTF.

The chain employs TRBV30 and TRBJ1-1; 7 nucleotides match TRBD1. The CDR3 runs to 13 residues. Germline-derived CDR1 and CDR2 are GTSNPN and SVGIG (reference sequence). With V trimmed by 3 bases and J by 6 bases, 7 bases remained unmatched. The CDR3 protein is CAWSLNRGSEAFF. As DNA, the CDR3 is TGTGCCTGGAGCCTTAACAGGGGATCTGAAGCTTTCTTT.

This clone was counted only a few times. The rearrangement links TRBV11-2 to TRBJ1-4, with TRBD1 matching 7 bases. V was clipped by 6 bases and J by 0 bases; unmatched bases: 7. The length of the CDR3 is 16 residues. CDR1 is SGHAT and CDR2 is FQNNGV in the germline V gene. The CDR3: CASSGGGLSTNEKLFF. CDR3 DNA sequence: TGTGCCAGCAGTGGAGGGGGCCTTTCAACTAATGAAAAACTGTTTTTT. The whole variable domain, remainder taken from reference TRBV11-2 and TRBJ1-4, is EAGVAQSPRYKIIEKRQSVAFWCNPISGHATLYWYQQILGQGPKLLIQFQNNGVVDDSQLPKDRFSAERLKGVDSTLKIQPAKLEDSAVYLCASSGGGLSTNEKLFFGSGTQLSVL.

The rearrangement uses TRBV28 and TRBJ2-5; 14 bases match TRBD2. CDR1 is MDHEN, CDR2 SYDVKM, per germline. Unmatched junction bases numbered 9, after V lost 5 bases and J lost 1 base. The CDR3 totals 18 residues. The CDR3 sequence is CASSPVGTSGSFQETQYF. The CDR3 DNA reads TGTGCCAGCAGTCCAGTAGGGACTAGCGGGAGCTTCCAAGAGACCCAGTACTTC.

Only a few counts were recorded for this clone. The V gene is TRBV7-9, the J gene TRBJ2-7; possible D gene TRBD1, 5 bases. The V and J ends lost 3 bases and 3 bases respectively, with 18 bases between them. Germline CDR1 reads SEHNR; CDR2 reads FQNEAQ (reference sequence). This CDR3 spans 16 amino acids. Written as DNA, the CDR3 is TGTGCCAGCAGCTTTGGGGCCATTCCGAACGGCTACGAGCAGTACTTC. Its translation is CASSFGAIPNGYEQYF.

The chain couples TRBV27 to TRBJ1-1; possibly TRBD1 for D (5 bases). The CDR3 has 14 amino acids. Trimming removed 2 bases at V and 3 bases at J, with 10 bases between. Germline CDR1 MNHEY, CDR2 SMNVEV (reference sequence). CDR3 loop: CASSLAGGDTEAFF. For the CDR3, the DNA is TGTGCCAGCAGTTTAGCCGGGGGAGACACTGAAGCTTTCTTT.

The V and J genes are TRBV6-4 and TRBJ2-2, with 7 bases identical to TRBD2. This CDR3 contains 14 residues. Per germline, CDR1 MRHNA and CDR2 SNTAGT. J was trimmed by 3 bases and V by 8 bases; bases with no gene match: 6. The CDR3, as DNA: TGTGCCAGCCGGGCGGGGGAGGACACCGGGGAGCTGTTTTTT. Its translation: CASRAGEDTGELFF.

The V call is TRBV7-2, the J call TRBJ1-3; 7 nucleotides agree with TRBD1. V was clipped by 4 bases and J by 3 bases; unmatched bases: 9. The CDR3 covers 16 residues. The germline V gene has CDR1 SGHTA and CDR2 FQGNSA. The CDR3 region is CASSSLFGQDGNTIYF. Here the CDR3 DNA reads TGTGCCAGCAGCTCCTTATTCGGACAGGATGGAAACACCATATATTTT.

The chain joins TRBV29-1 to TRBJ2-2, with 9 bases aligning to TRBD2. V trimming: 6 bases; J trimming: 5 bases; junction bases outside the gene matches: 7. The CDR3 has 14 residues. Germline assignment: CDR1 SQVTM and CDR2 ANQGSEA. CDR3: CSVNSGGATGELFF. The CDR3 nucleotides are TGCAGCGTCAATAGCGGGGGAGCAACCGGGGAGCTGTTTTTT.

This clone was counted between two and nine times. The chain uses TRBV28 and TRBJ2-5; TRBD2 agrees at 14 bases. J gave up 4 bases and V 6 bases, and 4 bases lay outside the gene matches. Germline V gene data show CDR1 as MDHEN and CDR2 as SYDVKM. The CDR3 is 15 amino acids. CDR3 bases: TGTGCCAGCAGGCAAGGGACTAGCGGGAGAGAGACCCAGTACTTC. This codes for CASRQGTSGRETQYF.

The CDR3 region has the DNA TGTGCCAGCTCACGCGGGACAGGGGGTACTAGCAATCAGCCCCAGCATTTT. It codes for CASSRGTGGTSNQPQHF. The J gene is TRBJ1-5, the V gene TRBV18, with TRBD1 matching over 11 bases. The CDR3 totals 17 residues. Germline CDR1 KGHSH, CDR2 LQKENI. The ends lost 4 bases at V and 0 bases at J; junction bases unmatched: 5. Full variable domain (missing parts from reference TRBV18 and TRBJ1-5): NAGVMQNPRHLVRRRGQEARLRCSPMKGHSHVYWYRQLPEEGLKFMVYLQKENIIDESGMPKERFSAEFPKEGPSILRIQQVVRGDSAAYFCASSRGTGGTSNQPQHFGDGTRLSIL.

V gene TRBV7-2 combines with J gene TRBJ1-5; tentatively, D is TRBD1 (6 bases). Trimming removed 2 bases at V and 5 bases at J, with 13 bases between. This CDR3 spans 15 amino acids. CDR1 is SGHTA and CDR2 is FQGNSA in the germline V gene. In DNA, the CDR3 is TGTGCCAGCAGCTTAAGATGGACAGCCGATCAGCCCCAGCATTTT. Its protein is CASSLRWTADQPQHF.